The 27 T cell receptor beta chains below come from one sample, sequenced in a study of radiation and T cells in renal cell carcinoma (dated by TCRdb to about 2020). The library was made by the immunoSEQ multiplex PCR assay. What TCRdb holds here is the immuneACCESS table cut down to in-frame rearrangements. Part of the clones is not present; checked against another copy, under half of the missing clones reflect an unresolved V gene, and the others are unexplained. This sample comprises roughly 130,000 clones, 70% to 90% of them detected only once. The ten most abundant clones make up about 1.9% of the sample. The time point label on this specimen signifies: blood 2 weeks post-SBRT. The treatment or condition label here, explained by the study, means: 15 Gy SBRT to primary tumor, nephrectomy 4 weeks later. The starting material was blood, obtained from a patient whose treatment included radiotherapy and nephrectomy. The receptors originated from a woman in her fifties or sixties with renal cell carcinoma.

The rearrangement uses TRBV19 and TRBJ1-1, with 7 nucleotides matching TRBD1. CDR3 size: 13 residues. Germline CDR1 is LNHDA and CDR2 is SQIVND (reference sequence). V was pared by 3 bases and J by 5 bases, with 3 bases of the junction left unmatched. Here the CDR3 reads CASSINRGTEAFF. CDR3 coding DNA: TGTGCCAGTAGTATCAACAGGGGAACTGAAGCTTTCTTT. The full variable domain, its missing parts supplied by reference TRBV19 and TRBJ1-1, is DGGITQSPKYLFRKEGQNVTLSCEQNLNHDAMYWYRQDPGQGLRLIYYSQIVNDFQKGDIAEGYSVSREKKESFPLTVTSAQKNPTAFYLCASSINRGTEAFFGQGTRLTVV.

The CDR3 sequence is CASSLGPRGGAGNTIYF. The CDR3 DNA reads TGTGCCAGCAGCTTAGGTCCAAGGGGAGGGGCTGGAAACACCATATATTTT. The chain employs TRBV7-9 and TRBJ1-3; D possibly corresponds to TRBD1 (5 bases). Trimming took off 1 base at V and 2 bases at J, with 15 bases between the two ends. Looked up from germline, CDR1 is SEHNR and CDR2 is FQNEAQ (reference sequence). The CDR3 totals 17 residues.

The rearrangement uses TRBV7-9 and TRBJ1-2; D perhaps matches TRBD1 (5 bases). Germline loops: CDR1 SEHNR, CDR2 FQNEAQ (reference sequence). Trimming shortened V by 1 base and J by 3 bases, and 15 bases separated the two germline ends. This CDR3 region has 16 residues. CDR3 in amino acids: CASSLVSVGGDYGYTF. As DNA, the CDR3 is TGTGCCAGCAGCTTAGTATCGGTTGGGGGGGACTATGGCTACACCTTC.

The chain employs TRBV5-1 and TRBJ2-3; TRBD2 is a possible D gene (6 bases). This CDR3 spans 15 amino acids. With 4 bases removed from V and 6 bases from J, the gap between germline ends came to 18 bases. CDR1 and CDR2 from the germline V gene are SGHRS and YFSETQ. CDR3 nucleotide sequence: TGCGCCAGCAGCCCCGGGACTCTCGACGGGGATACGCAGTATTTT. Its translation is CASSPGTLDGDTQYF.

The chain joins TRBV6-5 to TRBJ1-6; D remains ambiguous. The germline V gene encodes CDR1 MNHEY and CDR2 SVGAGI. This CDR3 is 15 amino acids long. Deletions cut 0 bases from V and 7 bases from J, with 10 bases between. CDR3 nucleotide sequence: TGTGCCAGCAGTTACTCGAACAGACGGAATTCACCCCTCCACTTT. Translating it yields CASSYSNRRNSPLHF.

The chain is built from TRBV5-1 and TRBJ2-5; D is perhaps TRBD2 (5 bases). Germline CDR1 and CDR2: SGHRS and YFSETQ. Between the trimmed V and J ends, which lost 1 base and 3 bases, there was a span of 7 bases. The CDR3 totals 13 residues. CDR3 in amino acids: CASSLYGEETQYF. DNA of the CDR3: TGCGCCAGCAGCTTGTACGGGGAAGAGACCCAGTACTTC. Full variable domain (missing parts from reference TRBV5-1 and TRBJ2-5): KAGVTQTPRYLIKTRGQQVTLSCSPISGHRSVSWYQQTPGQGLQFLFEYFSETQRNKGNFPGRFSGRQFSNSRSEMNVSTLELGDSALYLCASSLYGEETQYFGPGTRLLVL.

CDR3 loop: CASSPRRDRGEQYF. The CDR3 DNA is TGTGCCAGCAGCCCCCGCCGGGACAGGGGCGAGCAGTACTTC. The chain has TRBV6-6 and TRBJ2-7; 10 nucleotides agree with TRBD1. In germline, CDR1 is MNHNY, CDR2 SVGAGI (reference sequence). CDR3 size: 14 residues. V lost 6 bases, J lost 6 bases, and 8 bases stayed unmatched.

The chain recombines TRBV15 with TRBJ2-5; possible D gene TRBD2, 6 bases. Germline V gene sequence: CDR1 LNHNV, CDR2 YYDKDF (reference sequence). The length of the CDR3 is 15 residues. Trimming removed 0 bases at V and 5 bases at J, with 13 bases between. The CDR3 sequence: CATSRDGGVVETQYF. CDR3 nucleotides: TGTGCCACCAGCAGAGATGGAGGGGTAGTGGAGACCCAGTACTTC.

This clone was counted between two and nine times. The V and J genes are TRBV2 and TRBJ1-2, with D possibly matching TRBD1 (6 bases). V lost 5 bases and J lost 0, with 10 bases in between. The CDR3 consists of 14 residues. Germline CDR1 is SNHLY and CDR2 is FYNNEI. Written as DNA, the CDR3 is TGTGCCAGCAGTCAGGACAGAACTAACTATGGCTACACCTTC. Translation: CASSQDRTNYGYTF. The whole variable domain, filled in from reference TRBV2 and TRBJ1-2, reads EPEVTQTPSHQVTQMGQEVILRCVPISNHLYFYWYRQILGQKVEFLVSFYNNEISEKSEIFDDQFSVERPDGSNFTLKIRSTKLEDSAMYFCASSQDRTNYGYTFGSGTRLTVV.

The rearrangement links TRBV29-1 to TRBJ2-5; D is unresolved. The end of the DNA aligns better with TRBJ2-7, so the J call may be wrong. This CDR3 contains 15 residues. The germline V gene has CDR1 SQVTM and CDR2 ANQGSEA. CDR3 region: CSVEVAAAPYYEQYF. Here the CDR3 DNA reads TGCAGCGTTGAAGTTGCGGCCGCTCCCTACTACGAGCAGTACTTC.

This chain joins TRBV28 and TRBJ1-1; D unresolved. Trimming took off 1 base at V and 8 bases at J, with 5 bases between the two ends. CDR1 and CDR2 (germline): MDHEN, SYDVKM. The CDR3 covers 11 residues. For the CDR3, the DNA is TGTGCCAGCAGTTTATTTAGGGAAGCTTTCTTT. Residues: CASSLFREAFF. The complete variable domain, with remaining parts taken from reference TRBV28 and TRBJ1-1, reads DVKVTQSSRYLVKRTGEKVFLECVQDMDHENMFWYRQDPGLGLRLIYFSYDVKMKEKGDIPEGYSVSREKKERFSLILESASTNQTSMYLCASSLFREAFFGQGTRLTVV.

The V gene is TRBV5-1, the J gene TRBJ1-1; 9 bases are shared with TRBD1. Trimming cost V 1 base and J 4 bases; bases outside gene matches: 2. CDR1 and CDR2 (germline): SGHRS, YFSETQ. The CDR3 loop spans 14 amino acids. The CDR3 coding sequence is TGCGCCAGCAGCTTGACAGGGGGCCTCACTGAAGCTTTCTTT. As protein: CASSLTGGLTEAFF.

This chain uses TRBV5-1 with TRBJ2-1, with D perhaps matching TRBD1 (6 bases). From germline, CDR1 is SGHRS and CDR2 YFSETQ. The CDR3 is 15 amino acids. V dropped 2 bases and J dropped 3 bases, with 12 bases sitting between them. The CDR3 sequence is CASSFTGTSYNEQFF. CDR3 nucleotide sequence: TGCGCCAGCAGCTTCACCGGGACAAGCTACAATGAGCAGTTCTTC.

The chain has TRBV2 and TRBJ2-3, with TRBD2 matching 12 bases. V gave up 7 bases and J gave up 5 bases; unmatched junction bases: 4. Germline V lookup: CDR1 SNHLY, CDR2 FYNNEI. The length of the CDR3 is 14 residues. CDR3 coding DNA: TGTGCCAGCAATCTAGCGGGAGGGAAAGATACGCAGTATTTT. Translated, it gives CASNLAGGKDTQYF.

V gene TRBV4-2 combines with J gene TRBJ1-4; a possible D gene is TRBD1 (5 bases). The V end lost 1 base, the J end lost 8 bases, and 14 bases lay between the germline ends. The germline V gene has CDR1 LGHNA and CDR2 YNFKEQ. The CDR3 totals 15 residues. In nucleotides, the CDR3 is TGTGCCAGCAGCCAAGGAAGGGCAGAGGGGGAAAAACTGTTTTTT. This sequence encodes CASSQGRAEGEKLFF.

This chain links TRBV28 with TRBJ2-1; 13 bases are a match to TRBD2. J gave up 4 bases and V 8 bases, and 8 bases lay outside the gene matches. CDR3 length equals 16 residues. Germline V gene lookup returns CDR1 MDHEN and CDR2 SYDVKM. The CDR3 DNA reads TGTGCCAGCCTCCCTGGGGGACTAGCGGGATACAATGAGCAGTTCTTC. This codes for CASLPGGLAGYNEQFF.

This chain connects TRBV4-2 to TRBJ1-1, with a weak D call TRBD1 (5 bases). In germline, CDR1 is LGHNA, CDR2 YNFKEQ. The V and J ends lost 1 base and 4 bases respectively, with 10 bases between them. The length of the CDR3 is 14 residues. CDR3 amino acids: CASSQAGSFTEAFF. The CDR3 coding sequence is TGTGCCAGCAGCCAAGCAGGGTCGTTCACTGAAGCTTTCTTT.

The J gene is TRBJ1-5, the V gene TRBV23-1; D unclear. TRBV23-1 is an ORF; its function is uncertain. This CDR3 is built from 17 residues. The V gene lost 0 bases and the J gene lost 2 bases, with 14 bases spanning the gap. The CDR3 region is CASSQSQPGFGNQPQHF. The CDR3 coding sequence is TGCGCCAGCAGTCAATCCCAGCCGGGGTTTGGCAATCAGCCCCAGCATTTT.

On this clone itself: The same CDR3 can be traced to other DNA sequences in this sample. The V call is TRBV7-9, the J call TRBJ2-7; D call uncertain. The CDR3 consists of 12 residues. V was cut by 4 bases and J by 4 bases, with 8 bases left in between. Germline V gene data show CDR1 as SEHNR and CDR2 as FQNEAQ (reference sequence). CDR3 protein: CASSSLGYEQYF. As DNA, the CDR3 is TGTGCCAGCAGCTCCCTGGGGTACGAGCAGTACTTC.

The chain carries TRBV9 and TRBJ2-1; 8 bases are a match to TRBD2. Germline V gene data show CDR1 as SGDLS and CDR2 as YYNGEE. V dropped 4 bases and J dropped 9; count of bases not matched to a gene: 3. This CDR3 is built from 12 residues. The CDR3 loop is CASSYGGAEQFF. In DNA, the CDR3 is TGTGCCAGCAGCTACGGGGGGGCTGAGCAGTTCTTC.

CDR3: CASSFRREETQYF. The DNA for the CDR3 is TGTGCCAGCAGCTTTAGACGGGAAGAGACCCAGTACTTC. This chain joins TRBV5-6 and TRBJ2-5; D is ambiguous. Germline loops: CDR1 SGHDT, CDR2 YYEEEE. The length of the CDR3 is 13 residues. V was trimmed by 2 bases and J by 3 bases, leaving 8 bases between them.

The chain is built from TRBV10-2 and TRBJ2-7; maybe TRBD1 (6 bases). The CDR3 spans 15 residues. V was pared by 5 bases and J by 4 bases, with 18 bases between. Germline CDR1 WSHSY, CDR2 SAAADI. DNA for the CDR3: TGCGCCAGCAGTTCTGACAGGATGACGACTTACGAGCAGTACTTC. Amino acid sequence: CASSSDRMTTYEQYF.

This chain links TRBV15 with TRBJ2-2; D not resolved. Trimming shortened V by 1 base and J by 1 base, and 4 bases separated the two germline ends. Germline V gene lookup returns CDR1 LNHNV and CDR2 YYDKDF (reference sequence). This CDR3 has 14 residues. The CDR3 reads CATSRGLNTGELFF. Written as DNA, the CDR3 is TGTGCCACCAGCAGAGGTCTGAACACCGGGGAGCTGTTTTTT.

The genes are TRBV7-2 and TRBJ1-4; D call uncertain. CDR3 length equals 14 residues. CDR1 and CDR2 (germline): SGHTA, FQGNSA. Between the trimmed V and J ends, which lost 6 bases and 7 bases, there was a span of 15 bases. The CDR3 loop reads CASRENLRSEKLFF. The DNA of the CDR3 is TGTGCCAGCAGGGAAAACCTTAGGAGTGAAAAACTGTTTTTT. The entire variable domain, with the rest obtained from reference TRBV7-2 and TRBJ1-4, is as follows: GAGVSQSPSNKVTEKGKDVELRCDPISGHTALYWYRQSLGQGLEFLIYFQGNSAPDKSGLPSDRFSAERTGGSVSTLTIQRTQQEDSAVYLCASRENLRSEKLFFGSGTQLSVL.

V gene TRBV9 combines with J gene TRBJ2-3; D call uncertain. V was pared by 0 bases and J by 0 bases, with 8 bases between. CDR3 length: 15 residues. CDR1 SGDLS and CDR2 YYNGEE come from the germline V gene. The CDR3 here is CASSVDARSTDTQYF. The CDR3 bases are TGTGCCAGCAGCGTAGATGCGCGGAGCACAGATACGCAGTATTTT. Together with reference TRBV9 and TRBJ2-3, the CDR3 gives the full variable domain: DSGVTQTPKHLITATGQRVTLRCSPRSGDLSVYWYQQSLDQGLQFLIQYYNGEERAKGNILERFSAQQFPDLHSELNLSSLELGDSALYFCASSVDARSTDTQYFGPGTRLTVL.

This chain joins TRBV19 and TRBJ2-1; D not certain. Trimming pared 1 base from V and 5 bases from J, leaving 12 bases between. The CDR3 is made up of 15 amino acids. Germline V lookup: CDR1 LNHDA, CDR2 SQIVND (reference sequence). The CDR3: CASSIAGSRDNEQFF. The CDR3 DNA reads as TGTGCCAGTAGTATAGCTGGCAGCCGGGACAATGAGCAGTTCTTC.

This chain uses TRBV27 with TRBJ1-2; no reliable D call. Germline V gene data show CDR1 as MNHEY and CDR2 as SMNVEV (reference sequence). CDR3 length: 13 amino acids. Deletions cut 6 bases from V and 0 bases from J, with 8 bases between. The CDR3 spells CASRVTANYGYTF. CDR3 in DNA: TGTGCCAGCAGGGTAACGGCTAACTATGGCTACACCTTC.